These 21 T cell receptor beta chains share one sample of origin, sequenced in a study of immune evolution from preneoplasia to lung adenocarcinoma. Method: immunoSEQ multiplex PCR; TCRdb's copy keeps in-frame clones and lacks some. The table includes 4,400 or so clones, 86% detected once. The sample consisted of FFPE lung adenocarcinoma in situ tissue. The receptors derive from a person between 65 and 79 years old with lung adenocarcinoma.

The chain combines TRBV27 with TRBJ2-1; D gene ambiguous. CDR3 length equals 14 residues. In germline, CDR1 is MNHEY, CDR2 SMNVEV (reference sequence). V lost 5 bases, J lost 6 bases, and 14 bases lay in between. CDR3 coding DNA: TGTGCCAGCAGTATCTCGCAATGGACCAATGAGCAGTTCTTC. Translating gives CASSISQWTNEQFF.

The chain is built from TRBV6-1 and TRBJ1-5; 7 bases fit TRBD1. V dropped 6 bases and J dropped 3; count of bases not matched to a gene: 2. CDR3 length: 13 amino acids. Germline V gene data show CDR1 as MNHNS and CDR2 as SASEGT. The CDR3 loop reads CASRGQLNQPQHF. The CDR3 DNA sequence: TGTGCCAGCAGGGGACAGCTCAATCAGCCCCAGCATTTT.

The chain couples TRBV30 to TRBJ2-7; tentative D call: TRBD2 (6 bases). This CDR3 has 15 residues. V was pared by 4 bases and J by 0 bases, with 16 bases between. Germline CDR1 reads GTSNPN; CDR2 reads SVGIG (reference sequence). CDR3: CAWTRWRANSYEQYF. As DNA, the CDR3 is TGTGCCTGGACTCGCTGGAGGGCAAACTCCTACGAGCAGTACTTC.

This clone was counted once. V gene TRBV7-9 combines with J gene TRBJ2-1; D is perhaps TRBD1 or TRBD2 (5 bases each). Germline values: CDR1 SEHNR, CDR2 FQNEAQ (reference sequence). The CDR3 has 17 amino acids. Trimming cost V 1 base and J 9 bases, with 22 bases left between them. In DNA form, the CDR3 reads TGTGCCAGCAGCTTAGGTATTTTTGGGGGTTCCGTTGGTGAGCAGTTCTTC. This encodes CASSLGIFGGSVGEQFF.

This clone was seen only a few times. The chain links TRBV5-1 to TRBJ2-1; 10 nucleotides match TRBD2. CDR1 is SGHRS, CDR2 YFSETQ, per germline. Trimming removed 5 bases from V and 6 bases from J; junction bases left unmatched: 8. The CDR3 loop spans 15 amino acids. The CDR3 sequence is CASSFALAGLNEQFF. CDR3 coding DNA: TGCGCCAGCAGTTTTGCACTAGCGGGACTCAATGAGCAGTTCTTC.

The V and J genes are TRBV2 and TRBJ2-7; TRBD1 is a possible D gene (5 bases). CDR3 length: 12 amino acids. Germline V lookup: CDR1 SNHLY, CDR2 FYNNEI. Trimming shortened V by 8 bases and J by 6 bases, and 14 bases separated the two germline ends. The DNA for the CDR3 is TGTGCCAGCTTATTACAGGTTGGCGAGCAGTACTTC. This encodes CASLLQVGEQYF.

The rearrangement uses TRBV19 and TRBJ1-2, with D hard to call. The CDR3 contains 14 residues. V was clipped by 4 bases and J by 2 bases, with 11 bases between them. From germline, CDR1 is LNHDA and CDR2 SQIVND (reference sequence). As DNA, the CDR3 is TGTGCCAGTAGTACGACACAGAAAAACTATGGCTACACCTTC. Protein: CASSTTQKNYGYTF.

This clone has only a few counts. The V call is TRBV14, the J call TRBJ2-1; D remains ambiguous. The CDR3 runs to 11 residues. Germline V CDR1 and CDR2: SGHDN, FVKESK. Trimming shortened V by 3 bases and J by 10 bases, and 7 bases separated the two germline ends. The DNA of the CDR3 is TGTGCCAGCAGCCAGGCCTGGGAGCAGTTCTTC. Amino acids: CASSQAWEQFF. Based on the CDR3 plus reference TRBV14 and TRBJ2-1, the full variable domain is EAGVTQFPSHSVIEKGQTVTLRCDPISGHDNLYWYRRVMGKEIKFLLHFVKESKQDESGMPNNRFLAERTGGTYSTLKVQPAELEDSGVYFCASSQAWEQFFGPGTRLTVL.

The chain joins TRBV30 to TRBJ2-7; maybe TRBD2 (5 bases). The ends were cut back, 0 bases at V and 3 bases at J, with 18 bases in the middle. The CDR3 extends over 16 amino acids. Per the germline V gene, CDR1 is GTSNPN and CDR2 is SVGIG (reference sequence). The CDR3 protein is CAWSVRGLAPSYEQYF. As DNA, the CDR3 is TGTGCCTGGAGTGTACGCGGGCTAGCCCCCAGCTACGAGCAGTACTTC.

The chain is built from TRBV28 and TRBJ2-5; D is uncertain. The CDR3 has 13 residues. CDR1 is MDHEN and CDR2 is SYDVKM in the germline V gene. Trimming shortened V by 5 bases and J by 0 bases, and 7 bases separated the two germline ends. The CDR3 nucleotides are TGTGCCAGCAGTCGCCCGTACCAAGAGACCCAGTACTTC. Its protein product is CASSRPYQETQYF.

The chain recombines TRBV28 with TRBJ1-2; TRBD1 is a possible D gene (5 bases). The ends were cut back, 5 bases at V and 8 bases at J, with 18 bases in the middle. Germline assignment: CDR1 MDHEN and CDR2 SYDVKM. The CDR3 is made up of 14 amino acids. Written as DNA, the CDR3 is TGTGCCAGCAGTCGCCGGGACCTCCTGGGGGGCTACACCTTC. It translates to CASSRRDLLGGYTF.

This chain uses TRBV11-2 with TRBJ2-7; TRBD1 matches 7 bases. The V gene's germline CDR1 is SGHAT and CDR2 FQNNGV. V lost 1 base and J lost 3; bases outside the gene matches: 6. The CDR3 is 15 amino acids. In DNA form, the CDR3 reads TGTGCCAGCAGCTTAGGTCCTCCAGGGGGCTACGAGCAGTACTTC. It specifies CASSLGPPGGYEQYF.

This chain uses TRBV11-2 with TRBJ1-2; D is ambiguous. The V gene's germline CDR1 is SGHAT and CDR2 FQNNGV. V lost 0 bases to trimming and J lost 6 bases, with 5 bases between them. The CDR3 loop spans 12 amino acids. CDR3 amino acids: CASSLEGHGYTF. Written as DNA, the CDR3 is TGTGCCAGCAGCTTAGAAGGACATGGCTACACCTTC.

This clone was recorded once. This chain joins TRBV7-2 and TRBJ2-7, with TRBD1 matching over 7 bases. V lost 2 bases to trimming and J lost 0 bases; unmatched junction nucleotides: 4. There are 15 residues in the CDR3. The germline V gene has CDR1 SGHTA and CDR2 FQGNSA. CDR3 sequence reads: CASSLSRGHSYEQYF. The CDR3 DNA reads TGTGCCAGCAGCTTATCGAGGGGGCACTCCTACGAGCAGTACTTC.

The gene calls are TRBV5-4 and TRBJ2-1, with D hard to call. From germline, CDR1 is SGHNT and CDR2 YYREEE (reference sequence). V lost 4 bases, J lost 3 bases, and 14 bases lay in between. This CDR3 spans 15 amino acids. For the CDR3, the DNA is TGTGCCAGCAGCACACCCGACGGAAACTACAATGAGCAGTTCTTC. Amino acids: CASSTPDGNYNEQFF.

The chain combines TRBV19 with TRBJ2-3; D possibly matches TRBD1 or TRBD2 (6 bases each). Germline CDR1 and CDR2: LNHDA and SQIVND (reference sequence). The CDR3 consists of 15 residues. Trimming cost V 3 bases and J 0 bases, with 10 bases left between them. This chain's CDR3 is CASSILGGSTDTQYF. The CDR3 DNA reads TGTGCCAGTAGTATCCTAGGGGGGAGCACAGATACGCAGTATTTT.

The chain links TRBV11-2 to TRBJ2-7, with a tentative D call TRBD1 (5 bases). Germline V gene sequence: CDR1 SGHAT, CDR2 FQNNGV. Trimming removed 2 bases at V and 2 bases at J, with 10 bases between. The length of the CDR3 is 14 residues. The CDR3 bases are TGTGCCAGCAGCTTAACGGACAATGCCTACGAGCAGTACTTC. Translated, it gives CASSLTDNAYEQYF. The variable domain in full, completed from reference TRBV11-2 and TRBJ2-7, reads EAGVAQSPRYKIIEKRQSVAFWCNPISGHATLYWYQQILGQGPKLLIQFQNNGVVDDSQLPKDRFSAERLKGVDSTLKIQPAKLEDSAVYLCASSLTDNAYEQYFGPGTRLTVT.

The CDR3: CASSEGSSNQPQHF. Written as DNA, the CDR3 is TGTGCCAGCAGTGAAGGGAGTAGCAATCAGCCCCAGCATTTT. This chain connects TRBV2 to TRBJ1-5; D is unresolved. V was cut by 1 base and J by 0 bases, with 4 bases left in between. The CDR3 consists of 14 residues. Looked up from germline, CDR1 is SNHLY and CDR2 is FYNNEI.

The chain links TRBV5-4 to TRBJ1-3; tentatively, D is TRBD1 (5 bases). The CDR3 length is 15 residues. Trimming cost V 4 bases and J 4 bases, with 15 bases left between them. CDR1 is SGHNT, CDR2 YYREEE, per germline (reference sequence). The CDR3 DNA reads TGTGCCAGCAGCGCCGACAGTCAGTCAGGAAACACCATATATTTT. The encoded protein is CASSADSQSGNTIYF. The full variable domain, rest sourced from reference TRBV5-4 and TRBJ1-3, is ETGVTQSPTHLIKTRGQQVTLRCSSQSGHNTVSWYQQALGQGPQFIFQYYREEENGRGNFPPRFSGLQFPNYSSELNVNALELDDSALYLCASSADSQSGNTIYFGEGSWLTVV.

This CDR3 is CASSLLAGGPTDTQYF. For the CDR3, the DNA is TGTGCCAGCAGCTTACTAGCGGGAGGGCCAACAGATACGCAGTATTTT. This rearrangement joins TRBV7-2 to TRBJ2-3; 12 bases fit TRBD2. With V trimmed by 2 bases and J by 3 bases, 3 bases remained unmatched. Germline V lookup: CDR1 SGHTA, CDR2 FQGNSA. CDR3 length: 16 residues.

The chain has TRBV28 and TRBJ1-2; unclear D gene. From germline, CDR1 is MDHEN and CDR2 SYDVKM. The CDR3 is 13 residues long. Trimming stripped 8 bases from V and 8 bases from J, with 18 bases between. CDR3 sequence (DNA): TGTGCCAGCCACCTCTGGGATGGGAGGGGCTACACCTTC. It codes for CASHLWDGRGYTF.